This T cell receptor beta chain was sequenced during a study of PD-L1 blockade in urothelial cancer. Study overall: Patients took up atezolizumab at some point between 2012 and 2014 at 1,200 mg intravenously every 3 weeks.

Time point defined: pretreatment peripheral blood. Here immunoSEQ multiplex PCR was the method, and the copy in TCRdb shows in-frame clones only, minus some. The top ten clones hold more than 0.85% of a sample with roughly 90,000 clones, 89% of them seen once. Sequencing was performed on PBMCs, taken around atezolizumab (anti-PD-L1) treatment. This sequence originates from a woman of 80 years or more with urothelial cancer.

CDR3: CASSSPGLAGRYEQYF. The DNA of the CDR3 is TGTGCCAGCAGCTCTCCGGGACTAGCGGGCCGCTACGAGCAGTACTTC. The chain is built from TRBV9 and TRBJ2-7, with 12 positions matching TRBD2. Germline CDR1 SGDLS, CDR2 YYNGEE. This CDR3 comprises 16 residues. J was trimmed by 3 bases and V by 4 bases; bases with no gene match: 8. Based on the CDR3 plus reference TRBV9 and TRBJ2-7, the full variable domain is DSGVTQTPKHLITATGQRVTLRCSPRSGDLSVYWYQQSLDQGLQFLIQYYNGEERAKGNILERFSAQQFPDLHSELNLSSLELGDSALYFCASSSPGLAGRYEQYFGPGTRLTVT.